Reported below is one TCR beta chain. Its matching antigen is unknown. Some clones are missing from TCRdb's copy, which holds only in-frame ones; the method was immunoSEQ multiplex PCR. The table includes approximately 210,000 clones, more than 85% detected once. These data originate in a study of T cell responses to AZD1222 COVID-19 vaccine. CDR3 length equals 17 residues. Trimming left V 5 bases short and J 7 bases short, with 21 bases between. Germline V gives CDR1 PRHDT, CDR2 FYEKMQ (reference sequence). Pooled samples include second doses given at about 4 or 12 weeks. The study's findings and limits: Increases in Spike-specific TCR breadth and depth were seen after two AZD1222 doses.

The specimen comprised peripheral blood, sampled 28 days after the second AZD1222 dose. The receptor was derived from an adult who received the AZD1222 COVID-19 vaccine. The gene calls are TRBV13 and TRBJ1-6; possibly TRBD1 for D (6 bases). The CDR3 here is CASSTGTWGLLNSPLHF. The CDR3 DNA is TGTGCCAGCAGCACGGGGACATGGGGGCTCCTAAATTCACCCCTCCACTTT.